Below, 15 T cell receptor beta chains from the same sample are listed, as sequenced in a study of human T cells and chemical hapten exposure. Time point given: pre-sensitization, week 0. Treatment noted: therapeutic diphenylcyclopropenone sensitization with weekly scalp DPC. Each CDR3 protein gets one entry after TCRdb re-called the RACE reads with MiXCR. The sample has some 200,000 distinct CDR3 sequences, 25% to 30% seen once. The sequences come from whole blood, collected in connection with sensitization to the hapten diphenylcyclopropenone (DPC). Receptors were obtained from a woman younger than 45 with alopecia areata. Some clones in this sample may be carry-over from other donors' samples.

This clonotype was recorded at least ten times. The gene calls are TRBV6-2 or TRBV6-3 and TRBJ2-2, with D perhaps TRBD1 (5 bases). V dropped 6 bases and J dropped 4 bases, with 12 bases sitting between them. Germline V lookup: CDR1 MNHEY, CDR2 SVGEGT. CDR3 length: 14 amino acids. The DNA of the CDR3 is TGTGCCAGCAGCCGTGACAGAACCACCGGGGAGCTGTTTTTT. This encodes CASSRDRTTGELFF.

There are many counts of this clonotype. The chain employs TRBV12-3 or TRBV12-4 and TRBJ1-1; D gene unclear. The V gene lost 6 bases and the J gene lost 6 bases, with 14 bases spanning the gap. The CDR3 consists of 13 residues. CDR3 protein: CASSPAGYPEAFF. CDR3 DNA sequence: TGTGCCAGCAGCCCGGCGGGCTACCCTGAAGCTTTCTTT.

This clonotype was counted between two and nine times. The rearrangement links TRBV29-1 to TRBJ1-2, with 7 bases identical to TRBD1. This CDR3 comprises 13 residues. The J segment lost 4 bases and the V segment lost 4 bases, leaving 6 bases of the junction unmatched. The germline V gene encodes CDR1 SQVTM and CDR2 ANQGSEA. In nucleotides, the CDR3 is TGCAGCGTTGGAATGGCAGGGGGCTATGGCTACACCTTC. This sequence encodes CSVGMAGGYGYTF.

The V and J genes are TRBV29-1 and TRBJ1-2; TRBD1 matches 7 bases. Germline CDR1 SQVTM, CDR2 ANQGSEA. V was clipped by 6 bases and J by 4 bases; unmatched bases: 11. The CDR3 length is 14 residues. CDR3 residues: CSVYGQEGAYGYTF. Here the CDR3 DNA reads TGCAGCGTATATGGACAGGAAGGGGCCTATGGCTACACCTTC. Looking up the rest from reference TRBV29-1 and TRBJ1-2 gives the full variable domain: SAVISQKPSRDICQRGTSLTIQCQVDSQVTMMFWYRQQPGQSLTLIATANQGSEATYESGFVIDKFPISRPNLTFSTLTVSNMSPEDSSIYLCSVYGQEGAYGYTFGSGTRLTVV.

The chain recombines TRBV7-2 with TRBJ1-2; no clear D gene. The germline V and J ends were trimmed by 0 bases and 4 bases, with 9 bases remaining between them. Germline CDR1 is SGHTA and CDR2 is FQGNSA. The CDR3 spans 14 residues. CDR3 nucleotide sequence: TGTGCCAGCAGCTTAGCGGGCGGAGCCTATGGCTACACCTTC. Amino acid sequence: CASSLAGGAYGYTF.

This rearrangement joins TRBV11-1 to TRBJ2-2; D is ambiguous. Germline V gene data show CDR1 as SGHAT and CDR2 as FQDESV (reference sequence). The CDR3 loop spans 14 amino acids. The V and J ends lost 5 bases and 3 bases respectively, with 10 bases between them. CDR3 loop: CASSVGFHTGELFF. CDR3 bases: TGTGCCAGCAGCGTAGGATTTCACACCGGGGAGCTGTTTTTT.

CDR3 in amino acids: CASSRDRGNNEKLFF. CDR3 in DNA: TGTGCCAGCAGCCGGGACAGGGGGAATAATGAAAAACTGTTTTTT. This chain joins TRBV2 and TRBJ1-4, with TRBD1 identical over 11 bases. The V segment lost 6 bases and the J segment 4 bases; nucleotides outside the gene matches: 4. This CDR3 comprises 15 residues. In germline, CDR1 is SNHLY, CDR2 FYNNEI.

This clonotype was counted only a few times. The gene calls are TRBV20-1 and TRBJ1-2; 8 bases map to TRBD1. The ends lost 1 base at V and 3 bases at J; junction bases unmatched: 1. The CDR3 loop spans 13 amino acids. CDR1 DFQATT and CDR2 SNEGSKA come from the germline V gene (reference sequence). The CDR3 here is CSARGTGHYGYTF. For the CDR3, the DNA is TGCAGTGCTAGAGGGACAGGGCACTATGGCTACACCTTC.

In its sample, this clonotype was seen a few times. This chain connects TRBV5-5 to TRBJ1-2, with D possibly being TRBD1 (6 bases). CDR1 is SGHKS, CDR2 YYEKEE, per germline (reference sequence). The CDR3 spans 13 residues. With 2 bases removed from V and 8 bases from J, the gap between germline ends came to 13 bases. The CDR3 bases are TGTGCCAGCAGCTTAATGGACAGCAGAGGCTACACCTTC. It specifies CASSLMDSRGYTF.

The chain couples TRBV5-1 to TRBJ2-5; D possibly matches TRBD1 or TRBD2 (7 bases each). Germline V gene data show CDR1 as SGHRS and CDR2 as YFSETQ. V lost 7 bases and J 2 bases, leaving 18 bases between the germline ends. This CDR3 has 15 residues. The CDR3 is CASGAGQLFQETQYF. CDR3 in DNA: TGCGCCAGCGGAGCGGGACAGTTATTTCAAGAGACCCAGTACTTC.

This clonotype has only a few counts. The rearrangement links TRBV4-1 to TRBJ2-1; D ambiguous. CDR3 length: 16 amino acids. V was clipped by 4 bases and J by 0 bases, with 13 bases between them. CDR1 and CDR2 from the germline V gene are MGHRA and YSYEKL. CDR3 amino acids: CASSLLSSGSYNEQFF. Written as DNA, the CDR3 is TGCGCCAGCAGCCTCCTCTCCTCCGGCTCCTACAATGAGCAGTTCTTC.

The chain combines TRBV6-1 with TRBJ1-2; D might be TRBD1 (6 bases). Germline CDR1 reads MNHNS; CDR2 reads SASEGT. V shed 10 bases and J shed 3 bases, with 12 bases lying between them. This CDR3 comprises 12 residues. The CDR3 DNA is TGTGCCACCACACAGGGCTACTATGGCTACACCTTC. Its protein product is CATTQGYYGYTF.

This clonotype was picked up a small number of times. The chain joins TRBV10-3 to TRBJ1-1; D possibly corresponds to TRBD1 (6 bases). The CDR3 spans 12 residues. Trimming shortened V by 11 bases and J by 0 bases, and 10 bases separated the two germline ends. The germline V gene encodes CDR1 ENHRY and CDR2 SYGVKD. CDR3 protein: CAAQGVNTEAFF. CDR3 nucleotide sequence: TGTGCCGCACAGGGAGTGAACACTGAAGCTTTCTTT.

The V call is TRBV20-1, the J call TRBJ2-7; D perhaps matches TRBD2 (6 bases). Per the germline V gene, CDR1 is DFQATT and CDR2 is SNEGSKA (reference sequence). This CDR3 has 18 residues. V dropped 1 base and J dropped 6 bases, with 28 bases sitting between them. The DNA of the CDR3 is TGCAGTGCTAGAGGATCCCGGGAGTTGGGTACCCTCCCCTTCGAGCAGTACTTC. As protein: CSARGSRELGTLPFEQYF.

This clonotype was seen only a few times. The rearrangement uses TRBV28 and TRBJ1-2; D perhaps matches TRBD1 (5 bases). V gave up 3 bases and J gave up 6 bases, with 14 bases separating them. The CDR3 contains 14 residues. Per the germline V gene, CDR1 is MDHEN and CDR2 is SYDVKM. DNA of the CDR3: TGTGCCAGCAGTTTGGGGGGACCCAAGAATGGCTACACCTTC. This gives the protein CASSLGGPKNGYTF.